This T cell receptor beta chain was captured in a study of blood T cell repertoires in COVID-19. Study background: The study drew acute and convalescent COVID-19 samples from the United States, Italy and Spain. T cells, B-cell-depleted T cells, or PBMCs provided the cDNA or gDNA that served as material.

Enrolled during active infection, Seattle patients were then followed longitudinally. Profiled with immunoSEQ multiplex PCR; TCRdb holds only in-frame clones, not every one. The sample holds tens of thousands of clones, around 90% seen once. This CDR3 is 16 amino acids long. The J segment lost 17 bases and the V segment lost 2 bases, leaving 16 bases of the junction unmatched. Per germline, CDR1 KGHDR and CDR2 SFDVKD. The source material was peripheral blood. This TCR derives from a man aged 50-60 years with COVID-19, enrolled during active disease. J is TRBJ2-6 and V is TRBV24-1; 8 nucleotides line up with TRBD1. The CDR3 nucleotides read TGTGCCACCAGTGATTGGCCGGGACAGGCAATCGAGTTAGTGACTTTC. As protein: CATSDWPGQAIELVTF.